Each of the 30 T cell receptor beta chains below was sequenced from the same sample in a study of immune heterogeneity within non-small cell lung tumors. TCRs were amplified from about 560 ng gDNA of bulk tumor per sample. Taken during surgery, several biopsies per primary tumor were spaced as far apart as possible within the tumor mass. Newly diagnosed with untreated non-small cell lung cancer, the patients underwent curative surgery. CDR3 of TCR beta was amplified by multiplex PCR that used 32 V and 13 J primers. MiXCR, applied by TCRdb to the multiplex PCR reads, yields one record per CDR3 protein. Seen here are roughly 4,500 distinct CDR3 sequences, roughly 21% observed once, and the top ten hold roughly 8.3%. The sample consisted of lung tumor tissue. The receptor source for this set is a man between 65 and 85 years old with non-small cell lung cancer.

Comments on this clonotype: A much larger clone lies a single base off, so this may be a read error. The chain links TRBV2 to TRBJ1-2; D is perhaps TRBD1 (5 bases). V lost 6 bases and J 2 bases, leaving 13 bases between the germline ends. Germline V lookup: CDR1 SNHLY, CDR2 FYNNEI. The CDR3 covers 14 residues. The DNA for the CDR3 is TGTGCCAGCAGAACCGGGACGGAGAACTATGGCTACACCTTC. Amino acid sequence: CASRTGTENYGYTF. The whole variable domain, filled in from reference TRBV2 and TRBJ1-2, reads EPEVTQTPSHQVTQMGQEVILRCVPISNHLYFYWYRQILGQKVEFLVSFYNNEISEKSEIFDDQFSVERPDGSNFTLKIRSTKLEDSAMYFCASRTGTENYGYTFGSGTRLTVV.

V usage is TRBV10-3 and J usage is TRBJ1-5; D uncertain. Germline V CDR1 and CDR2: ENHRY, SYGVKD. V lost 0 bases and J 5 bases, leaving 5 bases between the germline ends. CDR3 size: 13 residues. The CDR3 nucleotides are TGTGCCATCAGTGAGTCGGAGGATCAGCCCCAGCATTTT. Its protein product is CAISESEDQPQHF.

As for this clonotype: Just one base apart from a much larger clone, this may be a read error. V and J are TRBV6-2 or TRBV6-3 and TRBJ2-3, with D possibly matching TRBD2 (7 bases). Germline V gene data show CDR1 as MNHEY and CDR2 as SVGEGT. The CDR3 contains 18 residues. Trimming took 6 bases from V and 4 from J, leaving 26 bases between them. The chain's CDR3 is CASRDGLVGALGADTQYF. The CDR3 DNA reads TGTGCCAGCAGAGATGGACTAGTGGGGGCCCTAGGGGCAGATACGCAGTATTTT.

Only one count was recorded for this clonotype. The chain has TRBV4-1 and TRBJ2-4; 9 nucleotides agree with TRBD1. The CDR3 spans 20 residues. Germline V gene sequence: CDR1 MGHRA, CDR2 YSYEKL. V lost 3 bases and J lost 0; bases outside the gene matches: 15. This CDR3 reads CASSHRLGTGIAVAKNIQYF. In DNA form, the CDR3 reads TGCGCCAGCAGCCACCGGCTCGGGACAGGGATTGCGGTAGCCAAAAACATTCAGTACTTC.

This clonotype was counted only a few times. The J gene is TRBJ2-7, the V gene TRBV5-4; 8 bases map to TRBD2. Looked up from germline, CDR1 is SGHNT and CDR2 is YYREEE (reference sequence). V dropped 4 bases and J dropped 4; count of bases not matched to a gene: 10. The CDR3 has 15 residues. The CDR3 region has the DNA TGTGCCAGCAGCCCCCCCGGGACTAGTGTTTACGAGCAGTACTTC. Translation gives CASSPPGTSVYEQYF.

Concerning this clonotype itself: A much larger clonotype is one base distant, so this may be a read error. The chain couples TRBV3-1 to TRBJ1-4; D call uncertain. Germline V gene sequence: CDR1 LGHDT, CDR2 YNNKEL (reference sequence). This CDR3 has 16 residues. Here the CDR3 reads CASSQDRGSGREKMFF. DNA of the CDR3: TGTGCCAGCAGCCAAGATCGAGGGTCGGGGAGGGAAAAAATGTTTTTT.

This clonotype is medium-sized within its sample. This sequence joins TRBV18 and TRBJ1-6; D is uncertain. CDR3 size: 15 residues. The germline CDR1 and CDR2 sequences are KGHSH and LQKENI. V was clipped by 2 bases and J by 7 bases, with 12 bases between them. The CDR3 DNA is TGTGCCAGCTCACCATATGAGACGGACAATTCACCCCTCCACTTT. Its protein is CASSPYETDNSPLHF.

Regarding this clonotype: Since a much larger clone is just one base distant, this may be a read error. The rearrangement links TRBV6-1 to TRBJ1-6, with D unclear. V dropped 6 bases and J dropped 5 bases, with 8 bases sitting between them. The CDR3 contains 13 residues. Germline V gene sequence: CDR1 MNHNS, CDR2 SASEGT. The CDR3 loop is CASRDGNNSPLHF. The CDR3 DNA sequence: TGTGCCAGCAGGGACGGGAATAATTCACCCCTCCACTTT.

There are a few counts of this clonotype. The chain couples TRBV6-5 to TRBJ1-2, with TRBD1 identical over 11 bases. CDR1 MNHEY and CDR2 SVGAGI come from the germline V gene. The ends lost 1 base at V and 4 bases at J; junction bases unmatched: 5. There are 16 residues in the CDR3. In nucleotides, the CDR3 is TGTGCCAGCAGTTACTGGACAGGGGGCCAGTTCTATGGCTACACCTTC. Protein product: CASSYWTGGQFYGYTF.

With respect to this clonotype: Being one base from a much bigger clone, this may be a read error. CDR3 nucleotide sequence: TGTGCCAGCAGCGTAGTTCCCGGGAGACTGGACGAGCAGTACTTC. It specifies CASSVVPGRLDEQYF. The chain is built from TRBV9 and TRBJ2-7; D possibly corresponds to TRBD2 (6 bases). The germline V gene encodes CDR1 SGDLS and CDR2 YYNGEE. The CDR3 loop spans 15 amino acids. The V and J ends lost 0 bases and 5 bases respectively, with 15 bases between them.

The rearrangement joins TRBV7-9 to TRBJ1-1; D is ambiguous. CDR1 SEHNR and CDR2 FQNEAQ come from the germline V gene (reference sequence). CDR3 size: 16 residues. With 6 bases removed from V and 1 base from J, the gap between germline ends came to 18 bases. CDR3: CASSYIGVQTNTEAFF. The CDR3 bases are TGTGCCAGCAGTTACATAGGAGTGCAGACGAACACTGAAGCTTTCTTT.

The V and J genes are TRBV5-1 and TRBJ1-2; weak D call: TRBD1 (6 bases). With 0 bases removed from V and 7 bases from J, the gap between germline ends came to 16 bases. The CDR3 sequence is 15 residues long. Germline V CDR1 and CDR2: SGHRS, YFSETQ. CDR3 protein: CASSLGDIERGGYTF. The DNA of the CDR3 is TGCGCCAGCAGCTTGGGGGACATCGAGAGGGGTGGCTACACCTTC.

This clonotype turned up a few times. The chain combines TRBV6-4 with TRBJ1-1, with 7 bases identical to TRBD1. CDR3 length: 14 amino acids. CDR1 and CDR2 from the germline V gene are MRHNA and SNTAGT. The junction had 9 bases not matched to a gene; V was cut back by 6 bases and J by 5 bases. The CDR3 loop is CASSPTGWDTEAFF. The CDR3 region has the DNA TGTGCCAGCAGCCCGACAGGGTGGGATACTGAAGCTTTCTTT.

This sequence joins TRBV30 and TRBJ2-3; 7 bases agree with TRBD1. CDR3 length: 14 residues. The germline gives CDR1 GTSNPN, CDR2 SVGIG (reference sequence). The junction had 3 bases not matched to a gene; V was cut back by 1 base and J by 2 bases. The CDR3 reads CAWSGGTATDTQYF. As DNA, the CDR3 is TGTGCCTGGAGTGGGGGGACAGCCACAGATACGCAGTATTTT.

The chain carries TRBV29-1 and TRBJ2-5, with 7 positions matching TRBD2. This CDR3 contains 14 residues. Per germline, CDR1 SQVTM and CDR2 ANQGSEA. The V and J ends lost 3 bases and 3 bases, in that order; junction bases with no gene match: 7. CDR3: CSVDSRRGEETQYF. As DNA, the CDR3 is TGCAGCGTTGATTCTCGCCGGGGGGAAGAGACCCAGTACTTC.

By its share, this clonotype is medium-sized (0.01 to 0.1%). This chain joins TRBV6-1 and TRBJ2-3, with a tentative D call TRBD2 (5 bases). The V and J ends lost 6 bases and 3 bases respectively, with 19 bases between them. The germline gives CDR1 MNHNS, CDR2 SASEGT. The CDR3 is made up of 16 amino acids. The CDR3 loop is CASSPTSQLGTDTQYF. The CDR3, as DNA: TGTGCCAGCAGCCCCACATCTCAACTAGGTACAGATACGCAGTATTTT.

The chain couples TRBV19 to TRBJ2-3, with a possible D match to TRBD1 (6 bases). V shed 5 bases and J shed 5 bases, with 20 bases lying between them. CDR3 length equals 16 residues. Germline V gene lookup returns CDR1 LNHDA and CDR2 SQIVND (reference sequence). CDR3 DNA: TGTGCCAGTAGTTATGACAGGTATTCCTCCCGAGATACGCAGTATTTT. This gives the protein CASSYDRYSSRDTQYF.

By its share, this clonotype is medium-sized. This chain links TRBV2 with TRBJ2-4; no reliable D call. CDR3 size: 13 residues. With 8 bases removed from V and 5 bases from J, the gap between germline ends came to 13 bases. In germline, CDR1 is SNHLY, CDR2 FYNNEI. CDR3: CASLSGLQNIQYF. DNA of the CDR3: TGTGCCAGCCTTTCGGGCCTACAAAACATTCAGTACTTC.

This clonotype is medium-sized (0.01 to 0.1%). The J gene is TRBJ2-7, the V gene TRBV5-4, with 8 bases matching TRBD1. The CDR3 contains 15 residues. Germline values: CDR1 SGHNT, CDR2 YYREEE (reference sequence). The ends lost 4 bases at V and 0 bases at J; junction bases unmatched: 6. The CDR3 DNA reads TGTGCCAGCAGCATGGACAGGGCCAGCTCCTACGAGCAGTACTTC. Protein sequence: CASSMDRASSYEQYF.

This clonotype is medium-sized by share. The genes are TRBV2 and TRBJ2-1; D unclear. The V gene's germline CDR1 is SNHLY and CDR2 FYNNEI. Trimming removed 6 bases at V and 4 bases at J, with 10 bases between. CDR3 length: 13 amino acids. This CDR3 is CASSEEQYNEQFF. In nucleotides, the CDR3 is TGTGCCAGCAGCGAGGAGCAGTACAATGAGCAGTTCTTC.

The chain employs TRBV18 and TRBJ1-6; 9 bases agree with TRBD1. The junction had 4 bases not matched to a gene; V was cut back by 4 bases and J by 9 bases. Looked up from germline, CDR1 is KGHSH and CDR2 is LQKENI. The CDR3 has 14 amino acids. The DNA of the CDR3 is TGTGCCAGCTCACTGCCGGGACAGGGTTCACCCCTCCACTTT. The encoded protein is CASSLPGQGSPLHF. Looking up the rest from reference TRBV18 and TRBJ1-6 gives the full variable domain: NAGVMQNPRHLVRRRGQEARLRCSPMKGHSHVYWYRQLPEEGLKFMVYLQKENIIDESGMPKERFSAEFPKEGPSILRIQQVVRGDSAAYFCASSLPGQGSPLHFGNGTRLTVT.

This clonotype is labeled medium-sized. This rearrangement joins TRBV28 to TRBJ2-7, with D perhaps matching TRBD1 or TRBD2 (5 bases each). Per germline, CDR1 MDHEN and CDR2 SYDVKM. The CDR3 has 15 amino acids. The V end was cut by 5 bases, the J end by 5 bases, with 19 bases between. The CDR3 reads CASSPTGTKFHEQYF. The CDR3 nucleotides read TGTGCCAGCAGTCCCACCGGGACGAAGTTCCACGAGCAGTACTTC.

This clonotype was observed a few times. The chain is built from TRBV24-1 and TRBJ2-2; 8 bases are a match to TRBD1. With 1 base clipped from V and 2 bases from J, the junction kept 8 bases outside the gene matches. The CDR3 runs to 18 residues. Looked up from germline, CDR1 is KGHDR and CDR2 is SFDVKD. CDR3 protein: CATSDFPGGGVNTGELFF. CDR3 DNA sequence: TGTGCCACCAGTGATTTTCCAGGGGGCGGGGTAAACACCGGGGAGCTGTTTTTT.

Worth noting for this clonotype: A read error may produce the germline difference seen at one junction end. The V call is TRBV24-1, the J call TRBJ2-3, with D perhaps being TRBD1 or TRBD2 (5 bases each). This CDR3 contains 14 residues. Germline V gene sequence: CDR1 KGHDR, CDR2 SFDVKD. CDR3 sequence reads: CATSDPGRTGTQYF. The CDR3 DNA reads TGTGCCACCAGTGACCCGGGACGCACAGGTACGCAGTATTTT.

In its sample, this clonotype ranks as medium-sized. The chain carries TRBV4-1 and TRBJ2-1; the match to TRBD1 covers 9 bases. Germline CDR1 MGHRA, CDR2 YSYEKL. With V trimmed by 4 bases and J by 4 bases, 8 bases remained unmatched. CDR3 length: 16 residues. The chain's CDR3 is CASSLCRDREYNEQFF. The CDR3 nucleotides are TGCGCCAGCAGCCTCTGCCGGGACAGGGAATACAATGAGCAGTTCTTC.

The chain has TRBV7-8 and TRBJ2-7; 7 nucleotides align to TRBD2. Trimming took 4 bases from V and 1 from J; bases not matched to a gene: 4. Per the germline V gene, CDR1 is SGHVS and CDR2 is FQNEAQ. This CDR3 is built from 14 residues. The CDR3 coding sequence is TGTGCCAGCAGCTGGGGAGGGATGTCCTACGAGCAGTACTTC. It specifies CASSWGGMSYEQYF.

Judged by abundance, this clonotype is medium-sized. The chain is built from TRBV28 and TRBJ2-7; D not certain. The CDR3 is 15 amino acids. CDR1 MDHEN and CDR2 SYDVKM come from the germline V gene. V shed 10 bases and J shed 0 bases, with 19 bases lying between them. The CDR3 protein is CATGLYKGNSYEQYF. The CDR3 coding sequence is TGTGCCACCGGATTGTACAAGGGCAACTCCTACGAGCAGTACTTC.

This clonotype was observed once. The gene calls are TRBV9 and TRBJ2-1; perhaps TRBD1 as D (6 bases). V lost 0 bases and J 5 bases, leaving 15 bases between the germline ends. This CDR3 spans 16 amino acids. Per germline, CDR1 SGDLS and CDR2 YYNGEE. CDR3 nucleotides: TGTGCCAGCAGCGTAGCAACCGGGACACCAAACAATGAGCAGTTCTTC. Translated: CASSVATGTPNNEQFF.

The rearrangement links TRBV11-2 to TRBJ2-5, with D tentatively TRBD2 (6 bases). The germline V gene has CDR1 SGHAT and CDR2 FQNNGV. There are 16 residues in the CDR3. V was trimmed by 0 bases and J by 4 bases, leaving 15 bases between them. This CDR3 is CASSLDWGPGGETQYF. Written as DNA, the CDR3 is TGTGCCAGCAGCTTAGATTGGGGCCCCGGGGGAGAGACCCAGTACTTC.

The rearrangement uses TRBV7-9 and TRBJ1-1, with D perhaps TRBD1 (6 bases). Germline CDR1 and CDR2: SEHNR and FQNEAQ (reference sequence). This CDR3 spans 16 amino acids. The V end was cut by 5 bases, the J end by 0 bases, with 16 bases between. The CDR3 spells CASSPPTGFMNTEAFF. CDR3 nucleotides: TGTGCCAGCAGCCCACCGACAGGATTCATGAACACTGAAGCTTTCTTT.